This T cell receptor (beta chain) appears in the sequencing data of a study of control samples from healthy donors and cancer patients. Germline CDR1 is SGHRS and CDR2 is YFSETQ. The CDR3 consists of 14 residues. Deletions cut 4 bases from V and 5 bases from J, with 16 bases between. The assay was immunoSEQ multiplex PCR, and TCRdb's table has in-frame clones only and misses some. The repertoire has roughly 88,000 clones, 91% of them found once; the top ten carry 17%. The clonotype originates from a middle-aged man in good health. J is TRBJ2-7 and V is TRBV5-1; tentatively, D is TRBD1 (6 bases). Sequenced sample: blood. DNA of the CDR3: TGCGCCAGCAGCATGACAGGAGCCTTCAACGAGCAGTACTTC. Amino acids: CASSMTGAFNEQYF.